This T cell receptor (beta chain) is drawn from a study of blood T cell repertoires in COVID-19. CDR1 and CDR2 (germline): SGHRS, YFSETQ. The CDR3 extends over 15 amino acids. Deletions cut 1 base from V and 3 bases from J, with 11 bases between. Using immunoSEQ multiplex PCR, the repertoire was profiled, and TCRdb retains in-frame clones only, with some absent. The table lists roughly 220,000 clones, around three quarters of them singletons. The source material was peripheral blood. The source is a woman in her seventies with acute or convalescent COVID-19. V gene TRBV5-1 combines with J gene TRBJ1-5; possible D gene TRBD1, 5 bases. The chain's CDR3 is CASSLFGATNQPQHF. In nucleotides, the CDR3 is TGCGCCAGCAGCTTGTTTGGGGCCACCAATCAGCCCCAGCATTTT.